This TCR beta chain is from a study of T cell responses to AZD1222 COVID-19 vaccine. Study findings and constraints: Nearly half of spike-specific TCRs reportedly go after variant regions that carry no mutations.

Libraries were prepared by immunoSEQ multiplex PCR; TCRdb keeps only in-frame clonotypes and omits some of them. The sample yields some 79,000 clones, around three quarters seen once. The germline V gene encodes CDR1 SGHRS and CDR2 YFSETQ. The length of the CDR3 is 16 residues. V lost 0 bases to trimming and J lost 1 base; unmatched junction nucleotides: 5. Of note for this clone: Antigen: not known.

The genes are TRBV5-1 and TRBJ2-5; TRBD2 matches 8 bases. The material sequenced was peripheral blood, taken 28 days after the second AZD1222 dose. The receptor comes from an adult who received the AZD1222 COVID-19 vaccine. CDR3 residues: CASSLGAGAIQETQYF. The CDR3 bases are TGCGCCAGCAGCTTGGGAGCGGGGGCAATCCAAGAGACCCAGTACTTC.